Below, 14 T cell receptor beta chains from the same sample are listed, as sequenced in a study of blood T cell repertoires in COVID-19. Using immunoSEQ multiplex PCR, the repertoire was profiled, and TCRdb retains in-frame clones only, with some absent. The sample has 85,000 to 100,000 clones; around 81% are singletons. The sequencing input was peripheral blood. All receptors come from a man between 45 and 60 years old who had recovered from COVID-19.

This clone has just one count. The chain uses TRBV6-5 and TRBJ1-1, with D unclear. CDR1 is MNHEY, CDR2 SVGAGI, per germline. The CDR3 runs 13 residues. Trimming removed 7 bases at V and 5 bases at J, with 14 bases between. CDR3 in DNA: TGTGCCAGCACCGAAAGTTCCAGGACTGAAGCTTTCTTT. This gives the protein CASTESSRTEAFF.

This chain links TRBV4-2 with TRBJ1-6, with D maybe TRBD1 (5 bases). This CDR3 region has 14 residues. Trimming took 4 bases from V and 7 from J, leaving 11 bases between them. Germline CDR1 reads LGHNA; CDR2 reads YNFKEQ. CDR3 amino acids: CASSPGQENSPLHF. CDR3 DNA sequence: TGTGCCAGCAGCCCCGGACAAGAGAATTCACCCCTCCACTTT.

This clone was picked up a small number of times. The chain uses TRBV9 and TRBJ2-7, with D perhaps TRBD1 (7 bases). Germline V gene data show CDR1 as SGDLS and CDR2 as YYNGEE. The CDR3 extends over 15 amino acids. Trimming shortened V by 0 bases and J by 5 bases, and 15 bases separated the two germline ends. Written as DNA, the CDR3 is TGTGCCAGCAGCGTAGGAATGGAGGGGGCCAACGAGCAGTACTTC. Translating gives CASSVGMEGANEQYF.

The chain couples TRBV4-1 to TRBJ1-2, with D possibly being TRBD1 (5 bases). V was shortened by 2 bases and J by 6 bases, with 16 bases between the two germline ends. Per the germline V gene, CDR1 is MGHRA and CDR2 is YSYEKL. This CDR3 is built from 15 residues. CDR3 amino acids: CASSQYAGQRNGYTF. In nucleotides, the CDR3 is TGCGCCAGCAGCCAATACGCAGGGCAACGGAATGGCTACACCTTC.

This clone has more than one count but fewer than ten. J is TRBJ2-7 and V is TRBV30; 8 bases fit TRBD1. The germline CDR1 and CDR2 sequences are GTSNPN and SVGIG (reference sequence). V shed 0 bases, J shed 2 bases, and the junction held 3 bases outside the gene matches. The CDR3 loop spans 14 amino acids. CDR3 amino acids: CAWSVMTGAYEQYF. The DNA for the CDR3 is TGTGCCTGGAGTGTAATGACAGGGGCCTACGAGCAGTACTTC.

The chain couples TRBV6-2 or TRBV6-3 to TRBJ1-2; 12 bases are shared with TRBD1. With 3 bases clipped from V and 8 bases from J, the junction kept 7 bases outside the gene matches. Germline CDR1 and CDR2: MNHEY and SVGEGT. The CDR3 loop spans 15 amino acids. In DNA, the CDR3 is TGTGCCAGCAGTTATGCGGGACAGGGGGCGCTCGGCTACACCTTC. Translating it yields CASSYAGQGALGYTF.

The chain couples TRBV28 to TRBJ1-1, with a weak D call TRBD1 (6 bases). The CDR3 has 15 amino acids. Trimming stripped 6 bases from V and 1 base from J, with 15 bases between. Germline values: CDR1 MDHEN, CDR2 SYDVKM. CDR3 amino acids: CASSTPGGANTEAFF. As DNA, the CDR3 is TGTGCCAGCAGCACCCCCGGGGGGGCGAACACTGAAGCTTTCTTT.

This clone has more than one count but fewer than ten. This rearrangement joins TRBV5-1 to TRBJ1-1, with 7 bases identical to TRBD1. V dropped 0 bases and J dropped 5; count of bases not matched to a gene: 7. Germline CDR1 SGHRS, CDR2 YFSETQ. This CDR3 is 15 amino acids long. CDR3 sequence: CASSLVAGGVTEAFF. As DNA, the CDR3 is TGCGCCAGCAGCTTGGTTGCAGGGGGAGTTACTGAAGCTTTCTTT. Full variable domain (rest looked up from reference TRBV5-1 and TRBJ1-1): KAGVTQTPRYLIKTRGQQVTLSCSPISGHRSVSWYQQTPGQGLQFLFEYFSETQRNKGNFPGRFSGRQFSNSRSEMNVSTLELGDSALYLCASSLVAGGVTEAFFGQGTRLTVV.

The table lists this clone with a few counts. The chain links TRBV7-6 to TRBJ2-7; TRBD2 matches 9 bases. J was trimmed by 6 bases and V by 5 bases; bases with no gene match: 14. The CDR3 runs 16 residues. From germline, CDR1 is SGHVS and CDR2 FNYEAQ. CDR3 nucleotides: TGTGCCAGCAGCCCAGCTTATAGCGGGAGTGTTAGCGAGCAGTACTTC. Its translation is CASSPAYSGSVSEQYF.

The V and J genes are TRBV5-1 and TRBJ2-5; D is perhaps TRBD2 (7 bases). V lost 4 bases, J lost 0 bases, and 16 bases lay in between. Germline CDR1 reads SGHRS; CDR2 reads YFSETQ. CDR3 length equals 16 residues. The CDR3 is CASSGGTGGYQETQYF. CDR3 DNA: TGCGCCAGCAGCGGAGGAACGGGGGGCTACCAAGAGACCCAGTACTTC.

The V gene is TRBV20-1, the J gene TRBJ1-2, with D tentatively TRBD1 (5 bases). Germline V gene lookup returns CDR1 DFQATT and CDR2 SNEGSKA (reference sequence). This CDR3 region has 16 residues. Trimming stripped 3 bases from V and 6 bases from J, with 23 bases between. The CDR3 loop reads CSASGTIVDRINGYTF. In DNA, the CDR3 is TGCAGTGCTAGTGGTACCATCGTAGACAGAATTAATGGCTACACCTTC.

This chain uses TRBV6-5 with TRBJ2-7; TRBD1 aligns across 7 bases. With 7 bases clipped from V and 5 bases from J, the junction kept 11 bases outside the gene matches. The CDR3 runs 14 residues. Germline loops: CDR1 MNHEY, CDR2 SVGAGI. The CDR3 bases are TGTGCCAGCACAGGCACAGGGGATATGGACGAGCAGTACTTC. Translating it yields CASTGTGDMDEQYF.

This clone was observed many times. The rearrangement uses TRBV7-9 and TRBJ2-7, with D possibly matching TRBD1 (6 bases). The CDR3 consists of 13 residues. Germline loops: CDR1 SEHNR, CDR2 FQNEAQ (reference sequence). V gave up 5 bases and J gave up 4 bases, with 12 bases separating them. CDR3 protein: CASSTGFGYEQYF. The DNA for the CDR3 is TGTGCCAGCAGCACAGGGTTCGGGTACGAGCAGTACTTC.

This rearrangement joins TRBV9 to TRBJ2-2, with D possibly TRBD2 on 6 matching bases. Germline values: CDR1 SGDLS, CDR2 YYNGEE. With 0 bases removed from V and 6 bases from J, the gap between germline ends came to 12 bases. This CDR3 is built from 15 residues. CDR3 DNA: TGTGCCAGCAGCGTAGGTGGGCCGGGGGCCGGGGAGCTGTTTTTT. This codes for CASSVGGPGAGELFF.